This is a list of T cell receptor beta chains from one sample in a study of blood T cell repertoires in COVID-19. Some clones are missing from TCRdb's copy, which holds only in-frame ones; the method was immunoSEQ multiplex PCR. The profile shows a few hundred thousand clones, 70% to 90% of them singletons. Sequencing was done on a sample of PBMCs or T cells enriched from blood (not recorded which). These receptors were collected from a woman aged 50 to 65 who had recovered from COVID-19. Each CDR3 is given with its conserved first and last residue. Each record gives: V gene, CDR3 protein.

>TRBV5-1
CASSPGQGNYGYTF
>TRBV19
CASSIVEDRGPWLF
>TRBV18
CASSPPGRSSGYTF
>TRBV11-2
CASSLVGAFGGTDTQYF
>TRBV7-9
CASSLGRMATNEKLFF
>TRBV12-5
CASGFALNYEQYF
>TRBV28
CASSFPQVNEKLFF
>TRBV5-1
CASSRSGGNTGELFF
>TRBV4-1
CASSPQDRPSNQPQHF
>TRBV18
CASSEKTGGKQPQHF
>TRBV9
CASSVRAGGLGDTQYF
>TRBV6-6
CASRSGSYNEQFF
>TRBV28
CASSPGGEFGEQYF
>TRBV18
CASSLQTAWTEAFF
>TRBV5-1
CASSLGGALTEAFF
>TRBV15
CATSTRGGQLGGELFF
>TRBV20-1
CSARQGTPLHF
>TRBV5-1
CASSLPPGQGLSTDTQYF
>TRBV19
CASSLPWSGNEQFF
>TRBV4-1
CASSQDTVTSGSVHNEQFF
>TRBV7-7
CASSLAAGGPGELFF
>TRBV28
CASGTFHQPQHF
>TRBV24-1
CATTPGLAGEGDDTGELFF
>TRBV5-5
CASSFPGTGVEGYTF
>TRBV3-1/TRBV3-2
CASSQRQGASGQETQYF
>TRBV28
CASSLGGLAGAFETQYF
>TRBV6-5
CASSYHSRQGDSPLHF
>TRBV7-3
CASSLVNNSPLHF
>TRBV5-1
CASRLSVNTGELFF
>TRBV7-2
CASSLVVRSYEQYF
>TRBV10-3
CAISELQGSDEKLFF
>TRBV28
CASGRGIYEQYF
>TRBV5-4
CASSSQGSSYGYTF
>TRBV7-2
CASSLGSVQETQYF
>TRBV6-9
CASSCYNQPQHF
>TRBV21-1
CASSKGAGVGANVLTF
>TRBV7-9
CATRHGSNNSPLHF
>TRBV9
CASSPSGRGAYNEQFF
>TRBV5-1
CASSFGGGDYGYTF
>TRBV7-9
CASSLVTRMNTEAFF
>TRBV30
CAWGGLTNTDTQYF
>TRBV5-4
CASSSSGPKYNEQFF
>TRBV2
CASKVRGYGYTF
>TRBV9
CASSILAGFSYEQYF
>TRBV7-9
CASSLQGSGELFF
>TRBV6-1
CASSDVRLYQETQYF
>TRBV7-9
CASSLGGTGRNTIYF
>TRBV18
CASSLGWGVRTEAFF
>TRBV7-8
CASSLVPGRGGYTF
>TRBV20-1
CSASGGDRGNEQYF